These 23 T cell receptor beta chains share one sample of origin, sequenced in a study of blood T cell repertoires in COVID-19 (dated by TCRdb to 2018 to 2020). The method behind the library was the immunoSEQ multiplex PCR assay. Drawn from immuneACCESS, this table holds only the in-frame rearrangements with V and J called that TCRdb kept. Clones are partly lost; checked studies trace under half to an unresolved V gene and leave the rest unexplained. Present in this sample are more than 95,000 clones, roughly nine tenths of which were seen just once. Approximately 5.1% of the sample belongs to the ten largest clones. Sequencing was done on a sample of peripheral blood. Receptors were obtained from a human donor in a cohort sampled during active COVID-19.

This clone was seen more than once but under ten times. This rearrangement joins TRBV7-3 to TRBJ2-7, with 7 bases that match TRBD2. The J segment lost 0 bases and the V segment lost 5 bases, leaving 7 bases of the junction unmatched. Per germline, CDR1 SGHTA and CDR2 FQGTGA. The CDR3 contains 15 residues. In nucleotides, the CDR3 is TGTGCCAGCAGCCTAAGCGGGGTTCGCTCCTACGAGCAGTACTTC. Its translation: CASSLSGVRSYEQYF.

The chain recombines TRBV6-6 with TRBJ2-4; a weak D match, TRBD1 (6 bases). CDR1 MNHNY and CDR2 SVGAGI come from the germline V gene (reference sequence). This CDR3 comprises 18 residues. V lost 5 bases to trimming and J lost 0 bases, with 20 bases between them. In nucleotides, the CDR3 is TGTGCCAGCAGTCCCCCCGAGGGGGTGCCCCTAGCCAAAAACATTCAGTACTTC. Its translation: CASSPPEGVPLAKNIQYF.

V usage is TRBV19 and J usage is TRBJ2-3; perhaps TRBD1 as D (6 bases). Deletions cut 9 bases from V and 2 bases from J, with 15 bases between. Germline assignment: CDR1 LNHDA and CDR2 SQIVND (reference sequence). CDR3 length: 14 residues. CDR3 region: CASGTPLPTDTQYF. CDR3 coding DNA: TGTGCCAGCGGGACACCCCTCCCCACAGATACGCAGTATTTT.

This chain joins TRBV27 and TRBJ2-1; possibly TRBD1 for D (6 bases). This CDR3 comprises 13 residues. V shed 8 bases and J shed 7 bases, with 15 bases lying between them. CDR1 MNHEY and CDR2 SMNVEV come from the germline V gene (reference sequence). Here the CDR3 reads CASSMHRVNEQFF. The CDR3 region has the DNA TGTGCCAGCTCTATGCACAGGGTGAATGAGCAGTTCTTC.

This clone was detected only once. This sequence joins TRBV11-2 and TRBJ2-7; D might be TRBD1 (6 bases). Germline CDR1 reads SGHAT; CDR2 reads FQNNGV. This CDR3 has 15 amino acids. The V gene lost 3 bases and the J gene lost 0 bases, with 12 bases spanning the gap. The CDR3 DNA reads TGTGCCAGCAGCTTTGCGAGGGGGAGCTCCTACGAGCAGTACTTC. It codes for CASSFARGSSYEQYF.

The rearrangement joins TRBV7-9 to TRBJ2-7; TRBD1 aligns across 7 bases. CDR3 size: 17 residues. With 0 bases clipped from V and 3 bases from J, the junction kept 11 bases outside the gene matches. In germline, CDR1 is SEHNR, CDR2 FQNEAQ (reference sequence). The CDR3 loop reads CASSLAPFLTGLYEQYF. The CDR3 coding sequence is TGTGCCAGCAGCTTAGCTCCTTTCCTGACAGGGCTCTACGAGCAGTACTTC.

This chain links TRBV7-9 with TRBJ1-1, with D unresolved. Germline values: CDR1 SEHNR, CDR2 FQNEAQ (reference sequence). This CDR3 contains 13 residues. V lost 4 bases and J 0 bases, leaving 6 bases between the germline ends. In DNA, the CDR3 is TGTGCCAGCAGCTCGGTCGTGAACACTGAAGCTTTCTTT. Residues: CASSSVVNTEAFF.

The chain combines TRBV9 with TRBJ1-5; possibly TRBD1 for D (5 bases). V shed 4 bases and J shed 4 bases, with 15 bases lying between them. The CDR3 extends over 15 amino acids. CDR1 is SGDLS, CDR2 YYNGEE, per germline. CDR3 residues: CASSPEGLGNQPQHF. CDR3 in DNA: TGTGCCAGCAGCCCCGAGGGACTGGGGAATCAGCCCCAGCATTTT.

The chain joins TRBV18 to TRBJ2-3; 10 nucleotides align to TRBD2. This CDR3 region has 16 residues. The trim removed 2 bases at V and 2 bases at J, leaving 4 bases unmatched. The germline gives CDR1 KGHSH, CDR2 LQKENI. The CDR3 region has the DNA TGTGCCAGCTCACCAATAGCGGGGGGCTACACAGATACGCAGTATTTT. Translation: CASSPIAGGYTDTQYF.

The DNA for the CDR3 is TGTGCCAGCAGTCGCCGGGACAGGGGCGAGCAGTACTTC. Residues: CASSRRDRGEQYF. V and J are TRBV11-2 and TRBJ2-7; 10 bases match TRBD1. The CDR3 covers 13 residues. Unmatched junction bases numbered 5, after V lost 6 bases and J lost 6 bases. Looked up from germline, CDR1 is SGHAT and CDR2 is FQNNGV.

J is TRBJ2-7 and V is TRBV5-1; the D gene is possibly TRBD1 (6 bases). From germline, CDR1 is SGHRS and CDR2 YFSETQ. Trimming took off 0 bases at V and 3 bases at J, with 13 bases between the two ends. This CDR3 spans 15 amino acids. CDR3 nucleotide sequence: TGCGCCAGCAGCTTGGATCCAGGGGTCTACTACGAGCAGTACTTC. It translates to CASSLDPGVYYEQYF.

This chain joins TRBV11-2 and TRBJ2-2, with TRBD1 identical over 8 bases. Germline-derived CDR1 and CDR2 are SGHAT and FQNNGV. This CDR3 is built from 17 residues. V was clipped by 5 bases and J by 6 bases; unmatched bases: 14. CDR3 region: CASSERQGKGFPGELFF. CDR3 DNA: TGTGCCAGCAGCGAAAGACAGGGGAAGGGGTTCCCCGGGGAGCTGTTTTTT.

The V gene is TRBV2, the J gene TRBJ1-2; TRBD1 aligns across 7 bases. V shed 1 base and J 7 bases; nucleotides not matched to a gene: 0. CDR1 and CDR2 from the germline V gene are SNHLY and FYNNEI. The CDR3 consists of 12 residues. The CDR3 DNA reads TGTGCCAGCAGTGAAGAGGGGGCTGGCTACACCTTC. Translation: CASSEEGAGYTF.

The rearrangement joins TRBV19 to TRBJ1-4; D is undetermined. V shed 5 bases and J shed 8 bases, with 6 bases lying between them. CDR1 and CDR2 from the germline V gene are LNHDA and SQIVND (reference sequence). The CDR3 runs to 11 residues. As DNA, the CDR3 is TGTGCCAGTAGTCTCGGGGAAAAACTGTTTTTT. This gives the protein CASSLGEKLFF. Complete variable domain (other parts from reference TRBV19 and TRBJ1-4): DGGITQSPKYLFRKEGQNVTLSCEQNLNHDAMYWYRQDPGQGLRLIYYSQIVNDFQKGDIAEGYSVSREKKESFPLTVTSAQKNPTAFYLCASSLGEKLFFGSGTQLSVL.

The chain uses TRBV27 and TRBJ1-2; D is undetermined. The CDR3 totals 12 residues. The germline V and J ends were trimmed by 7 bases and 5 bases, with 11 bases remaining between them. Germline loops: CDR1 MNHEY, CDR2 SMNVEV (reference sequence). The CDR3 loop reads CASKSGVYGYTF. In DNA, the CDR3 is TGTGCCAGCAAATCCGGGGTTTATGGCTACACCTTC.

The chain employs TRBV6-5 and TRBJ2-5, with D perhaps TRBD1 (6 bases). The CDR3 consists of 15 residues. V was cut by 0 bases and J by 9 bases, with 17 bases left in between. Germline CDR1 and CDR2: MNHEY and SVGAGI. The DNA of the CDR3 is TGTGCCAGCAGTTACTCCTCTGGACAGCCCACGGCCCAGTACTTC. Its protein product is CASSYSSGQPTAQYF.

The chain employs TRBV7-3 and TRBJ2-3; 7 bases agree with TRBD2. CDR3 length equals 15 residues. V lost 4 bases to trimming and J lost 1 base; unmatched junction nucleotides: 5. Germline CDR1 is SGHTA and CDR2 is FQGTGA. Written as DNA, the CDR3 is TGTGCCAGCAGCTGGGCTAGCGGAGGCACAGATACGCAGTATTTT. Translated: CASSWASGGTDTQYF.

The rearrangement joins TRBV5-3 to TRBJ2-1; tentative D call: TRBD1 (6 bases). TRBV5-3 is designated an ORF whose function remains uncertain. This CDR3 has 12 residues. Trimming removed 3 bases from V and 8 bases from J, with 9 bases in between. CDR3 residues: CARSSRGYEQFF. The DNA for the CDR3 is TGTGCCAGAAGCTCTAGGGGGTATGAGCAGTTCTTC.

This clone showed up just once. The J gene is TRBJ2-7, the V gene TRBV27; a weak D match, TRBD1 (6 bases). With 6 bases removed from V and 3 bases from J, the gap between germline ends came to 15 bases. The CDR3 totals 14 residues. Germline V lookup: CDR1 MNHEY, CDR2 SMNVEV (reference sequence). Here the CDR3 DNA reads TGTGCCAGCAGGGGTGGGGGCAGGGACTACGAGCAGTACTTC. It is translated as CASRGGGRDYEQYF.

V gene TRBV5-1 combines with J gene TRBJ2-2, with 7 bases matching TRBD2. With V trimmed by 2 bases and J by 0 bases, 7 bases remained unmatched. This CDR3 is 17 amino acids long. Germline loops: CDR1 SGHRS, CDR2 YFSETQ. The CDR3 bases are TGCGCCAGCAGCTTTGGTATAGCGGGTACGAACACCGGGGAGCTGTTTTTT. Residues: CASSFGIAGTNTGELFF.

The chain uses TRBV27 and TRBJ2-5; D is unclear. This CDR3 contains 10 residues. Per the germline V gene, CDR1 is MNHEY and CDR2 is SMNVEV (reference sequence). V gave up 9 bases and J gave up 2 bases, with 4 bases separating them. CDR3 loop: CASLQETQYF. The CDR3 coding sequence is TGTGCCAGTCTTCAAGAGACCCAGTACTTC.

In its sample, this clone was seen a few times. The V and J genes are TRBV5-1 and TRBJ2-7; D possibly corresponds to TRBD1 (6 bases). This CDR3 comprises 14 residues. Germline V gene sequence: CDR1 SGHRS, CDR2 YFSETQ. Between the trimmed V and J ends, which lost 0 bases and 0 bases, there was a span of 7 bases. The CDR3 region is CASSLGRGSYEQYF. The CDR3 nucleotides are TGCGCCAGCAGCTTGGGCAGGGGCTCCTACGAGCAGTACTTC.

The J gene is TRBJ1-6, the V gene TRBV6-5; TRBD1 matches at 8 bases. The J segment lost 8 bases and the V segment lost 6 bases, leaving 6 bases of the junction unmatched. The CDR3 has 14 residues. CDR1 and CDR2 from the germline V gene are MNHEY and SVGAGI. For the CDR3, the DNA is TGTGCCAGCAGGGAGACAGGGGACTATTCACCCCTCCACTTT. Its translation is CASRETGDYSPLHF.